This T cell receptor beta chain derives from a study of shared clonotypes between healthy human individuals. Regarding the study as a whole: Generally, naive subsets (rather than memory subsets) showed larger estimated richness. Clonotypes shared by all four donors outscored non-shared clonotypes in generation probability.

CD45RO-negative CD8 cells positively selected for CCR7 made up the naive population, which excluded terminally differentiated effector memory CD45RA+ cells. Samples underwent the assay at deep level. It was across several immunoSEQ plates that each subset's genomic DNA was evenly split. The method was immunoSEQ multiplex PCR; TCRdb's version includes in-frame clones alone and lacks a portion of them. The table records about 700,000 clones, roughly 94% of them present only once. Note on this clone: What it binds is not known. Other nucleotide sequences in the sample specify the same CDR3.

Per germline, CDR1 SGHRS and CDR2 YFSETQ. The V gene end was trimmed by 0 bases and the J gene end by 5 bases; junction bases not matched to a gene: 1. This CDR3 contains 14 residues. The chain carries TRBV5-1 and TRBJ2-2; 7 bases fit TRBD2. Sequencing used naive CD8+ T cells sorted from blood. The TCR comes from a man aged 25-45 years in good health. The CDR3 DNA sequence: TGCGCCAGCAGCTTGGAGGGAGGGACCGGGGAGCTGTTTTTT. It yields the protein CASSLEGGTGELFF.